This TCR beta chain was sequenced for a study of radiotherapy plus CTLA-4 blockade in lung cancer. On this clone: What it binds is unknown.

Regarding the study as a whole: It was early blood T cell clone dynamics, with interferon-beta, that reportedly best predicted response. Radiotherapy plus ipilimumab was followed by expansion in blood of tumor-derived TCR clones.

Those patients who had chemo-refractory metastatic non-small-cell lung cancer were given focal radiation along with CTLA-4 blockade through ipilimumab. Sequencing was performed with immunoSEQ multiplex PCR; in TCRdb, only in-frame clones are kept and a portion is missing. The table shows about 38,000 clones, with about 73% occurring only once. The germline CDR1 and CDR2 sequences are MNHEY and SVGAGI. V lost 5 bases, J lost 0 bases, and 4 bases stayed unmatched. The length of the CDR3 is 14 residues. The receptor was derived from a human donor with non-small cell lung cancer who had stable disease on radiotherapy plus ipilimumab. The chain joins TRBV6-5 to TRBJ2-7; TRBD1 matches 7 bases. The material was peripheral blood, obtained from a patient treated with radiotherapy plus ipilimumab. The CDR3 protein is CASSRGTDSYEQYV. CDR3 in DNA: TGTGCCAGCAGTCGAGGGACAGACTCCTACGAGCAGTACGTC.